These 30 T cell receptor beta chains originate from one sample sequenced in a study of Ad26.COV2.S vaccination and SARS-CoV-2 variants. Treatment defined: roughly 18 received Ad26.COV2.S at low or high dose, single or two shots; a few received placebo; per-sample allocation not given. Specimens were obtained on day 63 following the first vaccine or placebo injection. Only in-frame clones appear in the TCRdb table, and some are missing; sequencing was by immunoSEQ multiplex PCR. This table holds roughly 350,000 clones, around 89% found once. The starting material was peripheral blood, obtained in a trial of Ad26.COV2.S vaccine versus placebo. The origin of the receptors is a person between 18 and 65 years old who received the Ad26.COV2.S COVID-19 vaccine or a placebo.

A single count supports this clone. The J gene is TRBJ2-5, the V gene TRBV19; the match to TRBD1 covers 8 bases. This CDR3 region has 15 residues. J was trimmed by 2 bases and V by 1 base; bases with no gene match: 3. Germline V gene data show CDR1 as LNHDA and CDR2 as SQIVND (reference sequence). The CDR3 loop reads CASSIGDRSQETQYF. CDR3 nucleotides: TGTGCCAGTAGTATAGGGGACAGGTCACAAGAGACCCAGTACTTC.

V gene TRBV7-2 combines with J gene TRBJ1-1, with D possibly matching TRBD1 (5 bases). Deletions cut 2 bases from V and 7 bases from J, with 14 bases between. The CDR3 is made up of 14 amino acids. From germline, CDR1 is SGHTA and CDR2 FQGNSA. The CDR3 sequence is CASSLTKTGGEAFF. The CDR3 DNA reads as TGTGCCAGCAGCTTAACAAAAACCGGGGGTGAAGCTTTCTTT. Full variable domain (remainder filled in from reference TRBV7-2 and TRBJ1-1): GAGVSQSPSNKVTEKGKDVELRCDPISGHTALYWYRQSLGQGLEFLIYFQGNSAPDKSGLPSDRFSAERTGGSVSTLTIQRTQQEDSAVYLCASSLTKTGGEAFFGQGTRLTVV.

The chain has TRBV19 and TRBJ1-6; no clear D. Trimming pared 5 bases from V and 8 bases from J, leaving 10 bases between. The CDR3 has 13 amino acids. Germline V gene lookup returns CDR1 LNHDA and CDR2 SQIVND (reference sequence). In DNA, the CDR3 is TGTGCCAGTAGTCCAGCGTGGGATTCACCCCTCCACTTT. This gives the protein CASSPAWDSPLHF.

This chain connects TRBV6-6 to TRBJ1-5; D is unresolved. Germline CDR1 reads MNHNY; CDR2 reads SVGAGI (reference sequence). V lost 6 bases and J 4 bases, leaving 16 bases between the germline ends. The CDR3 contains 15 residues. The chain's CDR3 is CASSPMGMENQPQHF. The CDR3 DNA is TGTGCCAGCAGCCCGATGGGGATGGAGAATCAGCCCCAGCATTTT.

The chain links TRBV6-2 or TRBV6-3 to TRBJ1-1; D is ambiguous. Trimming left V 1 base short and J 1 base short, with 7 bases between. CDR3 length: 14 amino acids. Germline V gene sequence: CDR1 MNHEY, CDR2 SVGEGT. The CDR3 bases are TGTGCCAGCAGTTACTTAGGTGAGAACACTGAAGCTTTCTTT. It encodes CASSYLGENTEAFF.

Note on this clone: Its ends do not fully match the called genes, so a read error is possible. This chain uses TRBV4-2 with TRBJ1-4; no reliable D call. Germline loops: CDR1 LGHNA, CDR2 YNFKEQ. The CDR3 has 16 residues. DNA for the CDR3: TGTGCCAGCAGTCAAGATTTTACGGCAGATCCCCGAAAACTGTTTTTT. Translation gives CASSQDFTADPRKLFF.

V and J are TRBV7-9 and TRBJ2-1; possible D gene TRBD2, 6 bases. The CDR3 runs to 15 residues. V was shortened by 1 base and J by 8 bases, with 15 bases between the two germline ends. Germline values: CDR1 SEHNR, CDR2 FQNEAQ (reference sequence). CDR3 in amino acids: CASSLGTLGGDEQFF. CDR3 coding DNA: TGTGCCAGCAGCTTAGGGACGTTGGGCGGGGATGAGCAGTTCTTC.

This clone has more than one count but fewer than ten. The chain carries TRBV19 and TRBJ2-2, with D uncertain. This CDR3 is built from 13 residues. Germline V CDR1 and CDR2: LNHDA, SQIVND (reference sequence). The V gene lost 6 bases and the J gene lost 7 bases, with 12 bases spanning the gap. The CDR3 nucleotides are TGTGCCAGTAGCGTAGGCCGCGGCGGGGAGCTGTTTTTT. Protein: CASSVGRGGELFF.

This chain uses TRBV27 with TRBJ2-3; D gene ambiguous. The V gene lost 3 bases and the J gene lost 0 bases, with 10 bases spanning the gap. Germline assignment: CDR1 MNHEY and CDR2 SMNVEV (reference sequence). The CDR3 runs to 15 residues. This CDR3 is CASSLGTVSTDTQYF. The CDR3, as DNA: TGTGCCAGCAGTTTGGGTACAGTGAGCACAGATACGCAGTATTTT.

The chain recombines TRBV5-1 with TRBJ2-7; 7 bases line up with TRBD1. Germline-derived CDR1 and CDR2 are SGHRS and YFSETQ. The CDR3 is 15 amino acids. With V trimmed by 0 bases and J by 5 bases, 8 bases remained unmatched. The DNA for the CDR3 is TGCGCCAGCAGCTTGGAGGGACAGTGGGTTAACGAGCAGTACTTC. Protein sequence: CASSLEGQWVNEQYF.

V is TRBV18 and J is TRBJ1-4; unclear D gene. The ends were cut back, 2 bases at V and 0 bases at J, with 7 bases in the middle. Germline V CDR1 and CDR2: KGHSH, LQKENI. This CDR3 has 15 residues. CDR3 DNA: TGTGCCAGCTCACCAGATGGGGCAACTAATGAAAAACTGTTTTTT. This encodes CASSPDGATNEKLFF.

The rearrangement joins TRBV4-1 to TRBJ2-7; TRBD1 agrees at 7 bases. This CDR3 has 18 residues. Germline trimming cut 0 bases from V and 0 bases from J; bases unmatched to any gene: 11. The germline V gene has CDR1 MGHRA and CDR2 YSYEKL. As DNA, the CDR3 is TGCGCCAGCAGCCAAGAGGAACAGGGGTACATACTCTCCTACGAGCAGTACTTC. Its translation: CASSQEEQGYILSYEQYF.

The chain is built from TRBV18 and TRBJ1-3; the D is unclear. CDR1 is KGHSH, CDR2 LQKENI, per germline. Trimming took off 2 bases at V and 0 bases at J, with 11 bases between the two ends. The CDR3 loop spans 16 amino acids. The CDR3 nucleotides read TGTGCCAGCTCACCATGGAGGACTGGCTCTGGAAACACCATATATTTT. Translation: CASSPWRTGSGNTIYF.

This clone showed up just once. This chain links TRBV19 with TRBJ1-1; D gene unclear. The germline CDR1 and CDR2 sequences are LNHDA and SQIVND (reference sequence). Trimming removed 10 bases from V and 4 bases from J, with 16 bases in between. The CDR3 consists of 13 residues. CDR3 protein: CATGVVIGTEAFF. The CDR3, as DNA: TGTGCCACTGGGGTGGTAATTGGCACTGAAGCTTTCTTT.

This clone was picked up one time. The chain links TRBV7-3 to TRBJ2-3, with 8 bases matching TRBD1. The CDR3 consists of 15 residues. In germline, CDR1 is SGHTA, CDR2 FQGTGA. Unmatched junction bases numbered 8, after V lost 5 bases and J lost 4 bases. CDR3 region: CASSPNGQGSDTQYF. The CDR3, as DNA: TGTGCCAGCAGCCCAAACGGACAGGGTTCAGATACGCAGTATTTT.

This clone occurred once. The rearrangement links TRBV5-5 to TRBJ1-2, with 9 bases fitting TRBD1. Germline V gene lookup returns CDR1 SGHKS and CDR2 YYEKEE (reference sequence). This CDR3 is built from 16 residues. V shed 3 bases and J 9 bases; nucleotides not matched to a gene: 15. For the CDR3, the DNA is TGTGCCAGCAGCTGGGGGACAGGGCATCGACTCGTGAGCTACACCTTC. Its protein product is CASSWGTGHRLVSYTF.

This rearrangement joins TRBV6-2 or TRBV6-3 to TRBJ1-5, with D tentatively TRBD1 (5 bases). V dropped 2 bases and J dropped 3 bases, with 11 bases sitting between them. CDR3 length: 15 amino acids. Germline CDR1 MNHEY, CDR2 SVGEGT. This CDR3 is CASSYDRGFNQPQHF. In DNA form, the CDR3 reads TGTGCCAGCAGTTACGATCGGGGCTTCAATCAGCCCCAGCATTTT.

The sample holds a few counts of this clone. The chain employs TRBV21-1 and TRBJ1-1; TRBD1, the D gene given by the table, was not confirmed from the DNA. TRBV21-1 is noted as a pseudogene. CDR3 length equals 15 residues. CDR3 sequence reads: CASSRGRQGNTEAFF. The CDR3 nucleotides read TGTGCCAGCAGCCGGGGGAGACAGGGGAACACTGAAGCTTTCTTT.

The chain combines TRBV30 with TRBJ1-1; D is unresolved. The V end was cut by 3 bases, the J end by 0 bases, with 8 bases between. The germline V gene encodes CDR1 GTSNPN and CDR2 SVGIG (reference sequence). The CDR3 has 13 amino acids. The CDR3 DNA reads TGTGCCTGGAGCCCCACCATGAACACTGAAGCTTTCTTT. It codes for CAWSPTMNTEAFF.

The chain links TRBV7-9 to TRBJ2-7; 9 bases map to TRBD1. V shed 10 bases, J shed 3 bases, and the junction held 10 bases outside the gene matches. Germline CDR1 and CDR2: SEHNR and FQNEAQ (reference sequence). This CDR3 region has 14 residues. The CDR3 here is CAIPLPGQGYEQYF. The CDR3 DNA reads as TGTGCCATCCCACTCCCGGGACAGGGCTACGAGCAGTACTTC.

The CDR3 bases are TGTGCCAGCACCCTGGGGGGACAGGGCGACTACGAGCAGTACTTC. Amino acid sequence: CASTLGGQGDYEQYF. The chain is built from TRBV5-4 and TRBJ2-7; 9 positions agree with TRBD1. CDR3 length: 15 amino acids. V lost 6 bases to trimming and J lost 3 bases; unmatched junction nucleotides: 10. Germline V CDR1 and CDR2: SGHNT, YYREEE (reference sequence).

The rearrangement links TRBV14 to TRBJ2-5, with D unresolved. V lost 1 base and J lost 4, with 13 bases in between. Per germline, CDR1 SGHDN and CDR2 FVKESK. The CDR3 is 15 residues long. CDR3 residues: CASSQGALAGETQYF. DNA for the CDR3: TGTGCCAGCAGCCAAGGAGCGTTAGCAGGAGAGACCCAGTACTTC.

V usage is TRBV7-3 and J usage is TRBJ2-2; D call uncertain. Trimming left V 6 bases short and J 4 bases short, with 15 bases between. The CDR3 is 15 residues long. Germline values: CDR1 SGHTA, CDR2 FQGTGA. The CDR3 DNA reads as TGTGCCAGCAGTTCACGCGATATCGGCACCGGGGAGCTGTTTTTT. Residues: CASSSRDIGTGELFF.

The V call is TRBV6-5, the J call TRBJ2-2; 9 bases agree with TRBD1. This CDR3 is built from 13 residues. CDR1 MNHEY and CDR2 SVGAGI come from the germline V gene. V shed 8 bases, J shed 4 bases, and the junction held 2 bases outside the gene matches. This CDR3 is CASGTGFTGELFF. CDR3 nucleotide sequence: TGTGCCAGCGGGACAGGGTTCACCGGGGAGCTGTTTTTT.

The genes are TRBV7-6 and TRBJ2-7, with a possible D match to TRBD1 (5 bases). V dropped 0 bases and J dropped 5 bases, with 11 bases sitting between them. CDR3 length: 14 amino acids. The germline CDR1 and CDR2 sequences are SGHVS and FNYEAQ. The CDR3 region has the DNA TGTGCCAGCAGCTTAGCGCAGGGTTCCCACGAGCAGTACTTC. It is translated as CASSLAQGSHEQYF.

The genes are TRBV9 and TRBJ2-5; 11 bases line up with TRBD2. The CDR3 length is 15 residues. The V gene's germline CDR1 is SGDLS and CDR2 YYNGEE. Trimming at V came to 1 base and at J to 1 base, leaving 0 bases not matched to a gene. CDR3: CASSVLAGGQETQYF. CDR3 bases: TGTGCCAGCAGCGTACTAGCGGGGGGCCAAGAGACCCAGTACTTC. Looking up the rest from reference TRBV9 and TRBJ2-5 gives the full variable domain: DSGVTQTPKHLITATGQRVTLRCSPRSGDLSVYWYQQSLDQGLQFLIQYYNGEERAKGNILERFSAQQFPDLHSELNLSSLELGDSALYFCASSVLAGGQETQYFGPGTRLLVL.

J is TRBJ1-4 and V is TRBV28, with D possibly matching TRBD1 (5 bases). Germline values: CDR1 MDHEN, CDR2 SYDVKM. The V gene lost 6 bases and the J gene lost 10 bases, with 12 bases spanning the gap. The CDR3 contains 12 residues. The CDR3 loop reads CASSLDGGKLFF. CDR3 sequence (DNA): TGTGCCAGCAGCTTGGACGGGGGAAAACTGTTTTTT.

The chain links TRBV6-1 to TRBJ2-7, with 7 bases aligning to TRBD2. V shed 4 bases, J shed 0 bases, and the junction held 9 bases outside the gene matches. CDR3 length equals 16 residues. Germline assignment: CDR1 MNHNS and CDR2 SASEGT. DNA of the CDR3: TGTGCCAGCAGTGGAACCACTAGCGTTAGCTCCTACGAGCAGTACTTC. Its protein product is CASSGTTSVSSYEQYF.

This chain uses TRBV7-3 with TRBJ2-1; 10 bases agree with TRBD2. The CDR3 totals 16 residues. Looked up from germline, CDR1 is SGHTA and CDR2 is FQGTGA. V was pared by 5 bases and J by 2 bases, with 6 bases of the junction left unmatched. CDR3 sequence reads: CASSRQAGGAYNEQFF. CDR3 coding DNA: TGTGCCAGCAGCCGCCAAGCGGGAGGGGCCTACAATGAGCAGTTCTTC.

The rearrangement joins TRBV28 to TRBJ1-5; perhaps TRBD1 as D (5 bases). The V gene's germline CDR1 is MDHEN and CDR2 SYDVKM. V was pared by 2 bases and J by 6 bases, with 11 bases between. This CDR3 comprises 14 residues. CDR3 sequence (DNA): TGTGCCAGCAGTTTACCCGGGGGGGGTCAGCCCCAGCATTTT. Protein sequence: CASSLPGGGQPQHF.